One sample yielded the 25 T cell receptor beta chains listed below, sequenced in a study of shared clonotypes between healthy human individuals. Generated by immunoSEQ multiplex PCR, the TCRdb table keeps only in-frame clones and is missing some. The profile shows hundreds of thousands of clones, around 72% of them singletons. The specimen sequenced was memory CD4+ T cells sorted from blood. Subset specified: CD45RA-negative fraction. These receptors were taken from a woman in her 30s in good health.

This rearrangement joins TRBV19 to TRBJ2-7; 16 bases match TRBD2. The germline gives CDR1 LNHDA, CDR2 SQIVND (reference sequence). The CDR3 spans 17 residues. Trimming cost V 7 bases and J 0 bases; bases outside gene matches: 6. The CDR3 sequence is CASTAGLAGGRSYEQYF. The CDR3 DNA follows: TGTGCCAGTACCGCGGGACTAGCGGGAGGGCGCTCCTACGAGCAGTACTTC.

The V gene is TRBV2, the J gene TRBJ2-7; D ambiguous. The ends were cut back, 5 bases at V and 2 bases at J, with 4 bases in the middle. CDR1 SNHLY and CDR2 FYNNEI come from the germline V gene. This CDR3 comprises 11 residues. The CDR3, as DNA: TGTGCCAGCAGTCCAACCTACGAGCAGTACTTC. It translates to CASSPTYEQYF.

This clone showed up just a few times. This sequence joins TRBV11-1 and TRBJ2-7; D is ambiguous. Germline V CDR1 and CDR2: SGHAT, FQDESV (reference sequence). V lost 4 bases, J lost 0 bases, and 10 bases lay in between. This CDR3 has 14 residues. CDR3 in amino acids: CASSSNFDSYEQYF. CDR3 sequence (DNA): TGTGCCAGCAGCTCCAACTTCGACTCCTACGAGCAGTACTTC.

V gene TRBV6-1 combines with J gene TRBJ2-1, with TRBD1 matching 8 bases. This CDR3 has 13 residues. Germline lookup yields CDR1 MNHNS and CDR2 SASEGT. With V trimmed by 0 bases and J by 12 bases, 4 bases remained unmatched. CDR3 sequence reads: CASSEAQGARQFF. The CDR3 DNA reads as TGTGCCAGCAGTGAAGCGCAGGGGGCAAGGCAGTTCTTC.

Turning to this clone: This CDR3 is also generated by other DNA sequences in the sample. The chain has TRBV5-8 and TRBJ1-2; 7 bases agree with TRBD1. CDR1 SGHTS and CDR2 YDEGEE come from the germline V gene. The CDR3 has 14 amino acids. The ends lost 3 bases at V and 2 bases at J; junction bases unmatched: 4. The CDR3 here is CASSSVTGNYGYTF. Written as DNA, the CDR3 is TGTGCCAGCAGCTCGGTGACAGGGAACTATGGCTACACCTTC.

The chain joins TRBV7-2 to TRBJ2-3; D not resolved. This CDR3 comprises 15 residues. Between the trimmed V and J ends, which lost 3 bases and 2 bases, there was a span of 12 bases. CDR1 and CDR2 from the germline V gene are SGHTA and FQGNSA. CDR3 nucleotide sequence: TGTGCCAGCAGCTTGGGTAGTGGGAACACAGATACGCAGTATTTT. This gives the protein CASSLGSGNTDTQYF.

The chain combines TRBV29-1 with TRBJ1-1; no firm D call. The V gene lost 6 bases and the J gene lost 4 bases, with 15 bases spanning the gap. CDR1 is SQVTM and CDR2 is ANQGSEA in the germline V gene. This CDR3 is built from 13 residues. In DNA, the CDR3 is TGCAGCGTGTCACCGGGTGAGGGCACTGAAGCTTTCTTT. Translation gives CSVSPGEGTEAFF. The entire variable domain, with the rest obtained from reference TRBV29-1 and TRBJ1-1, is as follows: SAVISQKPSRDICQRGTSLTIQCQVDSQVTMMFWYRQQPGQSLTLIATANQGSEATYESGFVIDKFPISRPNLTFSTLTVSNMSPEDSSIYLCSVSPGEGTEAFFGQGTRLTVV.

The chain uses TRBV29-1 and TRBJ2-5; D gene uncertain. The last part of the DNA fits TRBJ2-7 better; the J call may be wrong. This CDR3 contains 12 residues. Germline-derived CDR1 and CDR2 are SQVTM and ANQGSEA. CDR3 DNA: TGCAGCGTTGCTAGGAGCTCCTACGAGCAGTACTTC. Its protein product is CSVARSSYEQYF.

V and J are TRBV11-2 and TRBJ1-1; D remains ambiguous. This CDR3 spans 12 amino acids. The V gene lost 5 bases and the J gene lost 3 bases, with 7 bases spanning the gap. Per germline, CDR1 SGHAT and CDR2 FQNNGV. The CDR3 DNA follows: TGTGCCAGCAGCCCCTGGGACACTGAAGCTTTCTTT. This encodes CASSPWDTEAFF. The entire variable domain, with the rest obtained from reference TRBV11-2 and TRBJ1-1, is as follows: EAGVAQSPRYKIIEKRQSVAFWCNPISGHATLYWYQQILGQGPKLLIQFQNNGVVDDSQLPKDRFSAERLKGVDSTLKIQPAKLEDSAVYLCASSPWDTEAFFGQGTRLTVV.

V gene TRBV13 combines with J gene TRBJ2-2; no definite D call. The V and J ends lost 5 bases and 1 base respectively, with 11 bases between them. This CDR3 spans 15 amino acids. Germline CDR1 PRHDT, CDR2 FYEKMQ (reference sequence). CDR3 protein: CASSIRTLNTGELFF. CDR3 bases: TGTGCCAGCAGCATCCGGACCCTGAACACCGGGGAGCTGTTTTTT.

The gene calls are TRBV9 and TRBJ2-1; tentatively, D is TRBD1 (6 bases). Germline loops: CDR1 SGDLS, CDR2 YYNGEE. Trimming removed 2 bases from V and 6 bases from J, with 9 bases in between. This CDR3 has 13 residues. The CDR3 nucleotides are TGTGCCAGCAGCGTTGACAGGCCCAATGAGCAGTTCTTC. Protein product: CASSVDRPNEQFF.

The CDR3 reads CASSPIPPGGPTGELFF. DNA for the CDR3: TGTGCCAGCTCACCTATTCCTCCGGGAGGGCCCACCGGGGAGCTGTTTTTT. The chain recombines TRBV18 with TRBJ2-2; 8 bases agree with TRBD2. V lost 3 bases, J lost 4 bases, and 10 bases stayed unmatched. Germline values: CDR1 KGHSH, CDR2 LQKENI. This CDR3 contains 17 residues.

A few counts support this clone. The rearrangement uses TRBV28 and TRBJ2-7, with D maybe TRBD2 (6 bases). Trimming took off 5 bases at V and 4 bases at J, with 21 bases between the two ends. The CDR3 is made up of 16 amino acids. Germline values: CDR1 MDHEN, CDR2 SYDVKM. CDR3 protein: CASSARGFPIPYEQYF. Here the CDR3 DNA reads TGTGCCAGCAGTGCGCGGGGTTTCCCCATCCCATACGAGCAGTACTTC.

The V gene is TRBV29-1, the J gene TRBJ1-2, with 10 bases that match TRBD1. The CDR3 loop spans 14 amino acids. Trimming removed 6 bases from V and 4 bases from J; junction bases left unmatched: 8. The germline V gene has CDR1 SQVTM and CDR2 ANQGSEA. CDR3 nucleotides: TGCAGCGTGGATACGACAGGGGGCGGCTATGGCTACACCTTC. Translated, it gives CSVDTTGGGYGYTF.

This clone was detected only a few times. V usage is TRBV14 and J usage is TRBJ2-5; D gene ambiguous. CDR1 and CDR2 (germline): SGHDN, FVKESK. The CDR3 has 14 amino acids. With 5 bases removed from V and 7 bases from J, the gap between germline ends came to 17 bases. The CDR3 coding sequence is TGTGCCAGCAGCTTTGTAATCGGAGCAGGGACCCAGTACTTC. Protein: CASSFVIGAGTQYF.

This clone was found once. The chain combines TRBV6-6 with TRBJ1-1; D is undetermined. CDR1 is MNHNY and CDR2 is SVGAGI in the germline V gene (reference sequence). V was clipped by 2 bases and J by 1 base, with 11 bases between them. The CDR3 has 15 residues. The CDR3 nucleotides read TGTGCCAGCAGTTACAAATTAGGAGCGAACACTGAAGCTTTCTTT. Protein: CASSYKLGANTEAFF.

This clone was recorded at least ten times. This rearrangement joins TRBV2 to TRBJ1-3, with D possibly matching TRBD1 (5 bases). The ends were cut back, 7 bases at V and 0 bases at J, with 19 bases in the middle. This CDR3 is 17 amino acids long. Germline V gene lookup returns CDR1 SNHLY and CDR2 FYNNEI. DNA for the CDR3: TGTGCCAGCATGGTCAGAGGACACTATATCTCTGGAAACACCATATATTTT. It specifies CASMVRGHYISGNTIYF.

The chain carries TRBV10-3 and TRBJ2-7, with 7 bases identical to TRBD1. Per the germline V gene, CDR1 is ENHRY and CDR2 is SYGVKD. CDR3 length: 14 residues. The V gene end was trimmed by 10 bases and the J gene end by 2 bases; junction bases not matched to a gene: 11. CDR3 in amino acids: CATSPGQYAYEQYF. DNA for the CDR3: TGTGCCACATCACCGGGACAGTACGCCTACGAGCAGTACTTC.

This clone was found once. CDR3 sequence: CAWSVGGEQFF. CDR3 coding DNA: TGTGCCTGGAGTGTCGGGGGTGAGCAGTTCTTC. The chain links TRBV30 to TRBJ2-1, with TRBD2 as a possible D gene (6 bases). Germline CDR1 is GTSNPN and CDR2 is SVGIG (reference sequence). Trimming cost V 0 bases and J 9 bases, with 6 bases left between them. This CDR3 has 11 residues.

This chain links TRBV2 with TRBJ2-1; 10 bases agree with TRBD2. The germline V gene encodes CDR1 SNHLY and CDR2 FYNNEI. The ends lost 7 bases at V and 14 bases at J; junction bases unmatched: 14. CDR3 length: 14 residues. The CDR3 DNA sequence: TGTGCCAGCAATGATCGGCTAGCGGGAGTGGGGAAGTTCTTC. This codes for CASNDRLAGVGKFF.

The chain employs TRBV5-1 and TRBJ1-2; possibly TRBD1 for D (5 bases). The length of the CDR3 is 15 residues. Trimming removed 3 bases from V and 2 bases from J, with 14 bases in between. Germline V gene lookup returns CDR1 SGHRS and CDR2 YFSETQ. The DNA for the CDR3 is TGCGCCAGCAGCTCCCCCGCGGGGCGGAACTATGGCTACACCTTC. Amino acids: CASSSPAGRNYGYTF.

This clone was detected only a few times. The chain carries TRBV7-2 and TRBJ2-1; 9 bases match TRBD2. After removal of 7 bases from V and 7 bases from J, the junction contained 2 bases not matched to a gene. Germline CDR1 reads SGHTA; CDR2 reads FQGNSA. This CDR3 spans 12 amino acids. Written as DNA, the CDR3 is TGTGCCAGCAAAACTAGCGGGAATGAGCAGTTCTTC. Translating it yields CASKTSGNEQFF.

On this clone itself: At the DNA level, this CDR3 is encoded by other sequences in the same sample as well. This chain joins TRBV19 and TRBJ2-5; TRBD2 matches at 8 bases. Looked up from germline, CDR1 is LNHDA and CDR2 is SQIVND (reference sequence). The J segment lost 5 bases and the V segment lost 1 base, leaving 3 bases of the junction unmatched. This CDR3 is 14 amino acids long. This CDR3 reads CASSIVPGGETQYF. DNA of the CDR3: TGTGCCAGTAGTATAGTCCCGGGAGGGGAGACCCAGTACTTC.

V usage is TRBV11-2 and J usage is TRBJ2-7, with TRBD2 as a possible D gene (5 bases). Deletions cut 4 bases from V and 2 bases from J, with 12 bases between. The CDR3 extends over 14 amino acids. Germline CDR1 is SGHAT and CDR2 is FQNNGV. The CDR3, as DNA: TGTGCCAGCAGCTCGGGGTGGGCAGCCTACGAGCAGTACTTC. It is translated as CASSSGWAAYEQYF.

The chain employs TRBV10-2 and TRBJ2-2; 10 bases line up with TRBD2. Trimming at V came to 3 bases and at J to 6 bases, leaving 7 bases not matched to a gene. CDR1 and CDR2 from the germline V gene are WSHSY and SAAADI. The length of the CDR3 is 16 residues. The DNA of the CDR3 is TGCGCCAGCAGTGATCCCGGGACTAGCGTTCCCGGGGAGCTGTTTTTT. Its translation: CASSDPGTSVPGELFF.